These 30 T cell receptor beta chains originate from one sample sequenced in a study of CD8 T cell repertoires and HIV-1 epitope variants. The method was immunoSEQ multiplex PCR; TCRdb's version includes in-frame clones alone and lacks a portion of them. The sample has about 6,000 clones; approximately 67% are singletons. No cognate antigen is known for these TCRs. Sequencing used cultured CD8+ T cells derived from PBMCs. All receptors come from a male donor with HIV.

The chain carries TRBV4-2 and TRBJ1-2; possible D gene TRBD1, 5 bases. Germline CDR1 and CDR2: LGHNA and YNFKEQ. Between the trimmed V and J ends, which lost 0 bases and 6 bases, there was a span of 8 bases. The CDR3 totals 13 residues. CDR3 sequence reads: CASSQEPQDGYTF. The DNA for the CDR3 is TGTGCCAGCAGCCAAGAACCACAGGATGGCTACACCTTC.

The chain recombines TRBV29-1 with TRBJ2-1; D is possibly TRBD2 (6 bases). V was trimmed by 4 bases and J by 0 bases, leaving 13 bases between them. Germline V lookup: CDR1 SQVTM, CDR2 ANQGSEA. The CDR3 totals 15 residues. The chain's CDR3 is CSVGPGGTSYNEQFF. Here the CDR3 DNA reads TGCAGCGTTGGTCCTGGAGGGACCTCCTACAATGAGCAGTTCTTC.

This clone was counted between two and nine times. CDR3 amino acids: CASSSNPGTSGRSADTQYF. The CDR3 DNA reads TGCGCCAGCAGCTCAAATCCCGGGACTAGCGGGAGGTCCGCGGATACGCAGTATTTT. The rearrangement uses TRBV5-1 and TRBJ2-3, with 15 nucleotides matching TRBD2. The V segment lost 3 bases and the J segment 6 bases; nucleotides outside the gene matches: 14. This CDR3 has 19 residues. Germline-derived CDR1 and CDR2 are SGHRS and YFSETQ.

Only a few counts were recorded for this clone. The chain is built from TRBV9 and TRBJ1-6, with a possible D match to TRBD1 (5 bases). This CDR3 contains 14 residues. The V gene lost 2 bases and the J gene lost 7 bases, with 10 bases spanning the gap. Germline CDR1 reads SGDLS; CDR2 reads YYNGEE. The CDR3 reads CASSVGGMNSPLHF. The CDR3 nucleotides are TGTGCCAGCAGCGTTGGGGGGATGAATTCACCCCTCCACTTT.

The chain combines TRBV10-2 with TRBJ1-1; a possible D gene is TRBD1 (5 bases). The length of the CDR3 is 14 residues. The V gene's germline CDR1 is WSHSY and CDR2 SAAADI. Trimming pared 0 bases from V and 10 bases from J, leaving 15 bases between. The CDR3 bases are TGCGCCAGCAGTGAGTCGGGACCGATTGGTGGAGCTTTCTTT. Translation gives CASSESGPIGGAFF.

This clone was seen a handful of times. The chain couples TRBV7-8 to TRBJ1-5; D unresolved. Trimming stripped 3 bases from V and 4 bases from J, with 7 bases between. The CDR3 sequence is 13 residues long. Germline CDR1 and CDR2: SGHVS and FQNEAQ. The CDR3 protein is CASSLVKNQPQHF. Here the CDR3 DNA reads TGTGCCAGCAGCTTGGTCAAGAATCAGCCCCAGCATTTT.

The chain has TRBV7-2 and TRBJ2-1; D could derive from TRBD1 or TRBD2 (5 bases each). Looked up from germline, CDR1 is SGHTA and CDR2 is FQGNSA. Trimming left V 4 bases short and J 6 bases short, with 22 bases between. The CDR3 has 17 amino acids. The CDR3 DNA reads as TGTGCCAGCAGCTCCACCTTGTACCGGGACCAATCCAATGAGCAGTTCTTC. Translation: CASSSTLYRDQSNEQFF.

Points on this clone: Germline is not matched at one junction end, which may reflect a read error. CDR3 sequence (DNA): TGTGCTAGCAGCCCCTTGGGACCCCGCCCCGGGGAGCTGTTTTTT. Its translation is CASSPLGPRPGELFF. The chain employs TRBV7-7 and TRBJ2-2; D might be TRBD1 or TRBD2, each matching 5 bases. From germline, CDR1 is SSHAT and CDR2 FNYEAQ (reference sequence). The CDR3 runs to 15 residues.

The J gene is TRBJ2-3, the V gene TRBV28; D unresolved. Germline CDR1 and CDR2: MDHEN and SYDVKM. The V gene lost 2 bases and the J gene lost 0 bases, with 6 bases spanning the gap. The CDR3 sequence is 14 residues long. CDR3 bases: TGTGCCAGCAGTTTAATCGGGAGCACAGATACGCAGTATTTT. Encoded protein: CASSLIGSTDTQYF. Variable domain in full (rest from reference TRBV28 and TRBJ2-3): DVKVTQSSRYLVKRTGEKVFLECVQDMDHENMFWYRQDPGLGLRLIYFSYDVKMKEKGDIPEGYSVSREKKERFSLILESASTNQTSMYLCASSLIGSTDTQYFGPGTRLTVL.

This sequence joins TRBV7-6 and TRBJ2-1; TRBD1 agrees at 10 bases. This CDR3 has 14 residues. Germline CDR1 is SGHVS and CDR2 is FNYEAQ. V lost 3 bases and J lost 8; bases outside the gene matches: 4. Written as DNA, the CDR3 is TGTGCCAGCAGCTTTGGGACAGGGGTCGATGAGCAGTTCTTC. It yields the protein CASSFGTGVDEQFF.

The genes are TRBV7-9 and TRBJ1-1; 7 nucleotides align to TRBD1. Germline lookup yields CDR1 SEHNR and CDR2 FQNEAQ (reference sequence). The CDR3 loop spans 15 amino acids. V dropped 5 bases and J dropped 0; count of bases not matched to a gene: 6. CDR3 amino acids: CASSPPGTVNTEAFF. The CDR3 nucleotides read TGTGCCAGCAGCCCCCCCGGGACAGTGAACACTGAAGCTTTCTTT.

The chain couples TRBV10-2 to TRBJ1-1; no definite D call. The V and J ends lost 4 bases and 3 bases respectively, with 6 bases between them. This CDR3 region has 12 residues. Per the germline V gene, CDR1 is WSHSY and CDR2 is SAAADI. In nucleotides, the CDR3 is TGCGCCAGCAGTGTAAGGGACACTGAAGCTTTCTTT. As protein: CASSVRDTEAFF.

CDR3 loop: CASSSNRDRAYEQYF. Written as DNA, the CDR3 is TGTGCCAGCAGCTCAAACCGGGACAGGGCCTACGAGCAGTACTTC. The chain couples TRBV7-9 to TRBJ2-7, with TRBD1 identical over 9 bases. CDR3 size: 15 residues. Per germline, CDR1 SEHNR and CDR2 FQNEAQ (reference sequence). V was clipped by 4 bases and J by 2 bases; unmatched bases: 6.

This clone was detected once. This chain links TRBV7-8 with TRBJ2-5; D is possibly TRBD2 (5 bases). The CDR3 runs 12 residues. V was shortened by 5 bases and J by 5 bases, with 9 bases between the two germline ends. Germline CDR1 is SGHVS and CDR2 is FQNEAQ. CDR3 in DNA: TGTGCCAGCAGCCCAGAGGGCGAGACCCAGTACTTC. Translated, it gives CASSPEGETQYF.

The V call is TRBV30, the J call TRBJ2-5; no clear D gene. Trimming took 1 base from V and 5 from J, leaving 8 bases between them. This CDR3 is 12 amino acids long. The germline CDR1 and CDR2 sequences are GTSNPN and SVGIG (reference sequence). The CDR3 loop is CAWSAVRETQYF. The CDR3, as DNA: TGTGCCTGGAGTGCGGTCCGGGAGACCCAGTACTTC.

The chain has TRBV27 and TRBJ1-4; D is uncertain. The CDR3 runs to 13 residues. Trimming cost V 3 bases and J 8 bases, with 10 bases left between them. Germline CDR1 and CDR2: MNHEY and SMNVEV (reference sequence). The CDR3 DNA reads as TGTGCCAGCAGTTTGGCGCTTCCAGAAAAACTGTTTTTT. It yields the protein CASSLALPEKLFF.

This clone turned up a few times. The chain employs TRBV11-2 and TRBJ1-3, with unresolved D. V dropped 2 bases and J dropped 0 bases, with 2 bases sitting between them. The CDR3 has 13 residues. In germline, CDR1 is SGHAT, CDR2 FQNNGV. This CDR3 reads CASSLFSGNTIYF. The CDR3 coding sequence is TGTGCCAGCAGCTTATTCTCTGGAAACACCATATATTTT.

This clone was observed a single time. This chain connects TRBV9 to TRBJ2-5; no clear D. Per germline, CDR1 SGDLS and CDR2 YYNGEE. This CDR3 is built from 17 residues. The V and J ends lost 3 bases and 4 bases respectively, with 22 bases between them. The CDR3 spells CASSARPGVSPGETQYF. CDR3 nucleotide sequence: TGTGCCAGCAGCGCACGCCCTGGAGTTTCCCCCGGAGAGACCCAGTACTTC.

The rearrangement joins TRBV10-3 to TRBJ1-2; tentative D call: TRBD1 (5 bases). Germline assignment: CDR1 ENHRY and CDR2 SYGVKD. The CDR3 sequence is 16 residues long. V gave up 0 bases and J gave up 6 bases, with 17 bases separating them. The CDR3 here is CAISESLGGRPDGYTF. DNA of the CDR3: TGTGCCATCAGTGAGTCTTTGGGGGGACGGCCCGATGGCTACACCTTC.

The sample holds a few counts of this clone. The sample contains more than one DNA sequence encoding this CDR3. CDR3 sequence: CASSLRGSYEQYF. The CDR3 nucleotides are TGTGCCAGCAGTCTCCGGGGCTCCTACGAGCAGTACTTC. This chain uses TRBV27 with TRBJ2-7; TRBD2 might be the D (5 bases). V lost 5 bases and J lost 0, with 8 bases in between. The germline V gene encodes CDR1 MNHEY and CDR2 SMNVEV (reference sequence). This CDR3 contains 13 residues.

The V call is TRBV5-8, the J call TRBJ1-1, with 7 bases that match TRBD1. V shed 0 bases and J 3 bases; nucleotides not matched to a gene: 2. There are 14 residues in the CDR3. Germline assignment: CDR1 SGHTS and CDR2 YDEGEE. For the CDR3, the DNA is TGTGCCAGCAGCTTGGGACAGGGCCACACTGAAGCTTTCTTT. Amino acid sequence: CASSLGQGHTEAFF.

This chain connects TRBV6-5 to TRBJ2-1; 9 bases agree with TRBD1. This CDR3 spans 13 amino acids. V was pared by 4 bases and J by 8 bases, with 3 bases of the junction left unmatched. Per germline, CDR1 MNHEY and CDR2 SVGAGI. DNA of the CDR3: TGTGCCAGCAGTTTTACAGGGGGCGATGAGCAGTTCTTC. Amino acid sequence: CASSFTGGDEQFF.

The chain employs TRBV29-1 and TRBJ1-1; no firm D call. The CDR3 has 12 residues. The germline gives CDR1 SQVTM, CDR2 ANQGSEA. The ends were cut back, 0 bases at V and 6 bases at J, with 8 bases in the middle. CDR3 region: CSVEDSGAEAFF. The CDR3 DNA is TGCAGCGTTGAAGATTCAGGAGCTGAAGCTTTCTTT.

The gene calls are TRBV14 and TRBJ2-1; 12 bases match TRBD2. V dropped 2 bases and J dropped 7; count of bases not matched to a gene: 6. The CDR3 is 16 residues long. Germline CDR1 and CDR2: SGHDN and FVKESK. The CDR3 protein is CASSQTTSGSSNEQFF. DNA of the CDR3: TGTGCCAGCAGCCAAACGACTAGCGGGAGTTCTAATGAGCAGTTCTTC. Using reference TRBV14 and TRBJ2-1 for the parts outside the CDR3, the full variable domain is EAGVTQFPSHSVIEKGQTVTLRCDPISGHDNLYWYRRVMGKEIKFLLHFVKESKQDESGMPNNRFLAERTGGTYSTLKVQPAELEDSGVYFCASSQTTSGSSNEQFFGPGTRLTVL.

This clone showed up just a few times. For the CDR3, the DNA is TGTGCCAGCAGTTTAGTGGGAGGGAATAATGAGCAGTTCTTC. Protein product: CASSLVGGNNEQFF. This sequence joins TRBV28 and TRBJ2-1, with TRBD2 identical over 7 bases. The CDR3 is 14 residues long. CDR1 and CDR2 (germline): MDHEN, SYDVKM. J gave up 7 bases and V 2 bases, and 5 bases lay outside the gene matches.

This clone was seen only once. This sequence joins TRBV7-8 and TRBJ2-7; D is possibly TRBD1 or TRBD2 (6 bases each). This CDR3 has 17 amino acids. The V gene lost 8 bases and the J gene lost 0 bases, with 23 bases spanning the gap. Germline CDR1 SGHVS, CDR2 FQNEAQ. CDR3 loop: CASFYCRGTCPSYEQYF. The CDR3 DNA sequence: TGTGCCAGCTTTTATTGTCGGGGGACATGTCCCTCCTACGAGCAGTACTTC.

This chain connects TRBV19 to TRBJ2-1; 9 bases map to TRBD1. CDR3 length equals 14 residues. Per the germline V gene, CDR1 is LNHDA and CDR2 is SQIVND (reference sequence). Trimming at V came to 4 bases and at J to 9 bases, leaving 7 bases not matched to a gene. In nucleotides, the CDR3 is TGTGCCAGTAGTAGGGGACAGGGTAGAAGTGAGCAGTTCTTC. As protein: CASSRGQGRSEQFF.

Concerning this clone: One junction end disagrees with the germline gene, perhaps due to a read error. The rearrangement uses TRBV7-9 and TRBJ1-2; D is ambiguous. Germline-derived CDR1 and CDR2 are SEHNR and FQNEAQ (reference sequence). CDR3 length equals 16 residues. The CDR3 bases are TGCGCCAGCAGCCAAGATCCCGTCGAACTCGACTATGGCTACACCTTC. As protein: CASSQDPVELDYGYTF.

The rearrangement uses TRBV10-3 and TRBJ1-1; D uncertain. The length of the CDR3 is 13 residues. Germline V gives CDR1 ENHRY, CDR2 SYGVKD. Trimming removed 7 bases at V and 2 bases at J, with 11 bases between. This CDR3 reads CAITLDGNTEAFF. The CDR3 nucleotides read TGTGCCATCACTTTGGACGGAAACACTGAAGCTTTCTTT.

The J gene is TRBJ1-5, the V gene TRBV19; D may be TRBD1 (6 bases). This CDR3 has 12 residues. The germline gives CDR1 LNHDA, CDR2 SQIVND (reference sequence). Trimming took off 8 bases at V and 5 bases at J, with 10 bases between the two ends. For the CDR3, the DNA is TGTGCCAGTGGGGACATGGATCAGCCCCAGCATTTT. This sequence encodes CASGDMDQPQHF. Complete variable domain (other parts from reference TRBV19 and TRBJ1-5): DGGITQSPKYLFRKEGQNVTLSCEQNLNHDAMYWYRQDPGQGLRLIYYSQIVNDFQKGDIAEGYSVSREKKESFPLTVTSAQKNPTAFYLCASGDMDQPQHFGDGTRLSIL.